The clone carrying this TCR beta chain was observed a few times. Its antigen is not known. The junction departs from the called germline gene at one end, perhaps through a read error. Brentuximab vedotin exposure varied, and every patient relapsed after autologous stem cell transplantation. This entry comes from a study of PD-1 blockade in classical Hodgkin lymphoma. The study, taken as a whole, reports: Researchers reported that CD4+ TCR diversity, though not CD8+, rose significantly by C4D1. Lower baseline TCR diversity was reported for newly diagnosed patients than for healthy donors. Prior to therapy, complete responders displayed diversity much like that of newly diagnosed patients.

Germline V gene data show CDR1 as MNHNS and CDR2 as SASEGT. The CDR3 totals 12 residues. Profiling relied on immunoSEQ multiplex PCR, and the TCRdb table lists in-frame clones only, not all of them. The table has around 99,000 clones, around 81% seen once; the top ten hold roughly 15%. The clonotype originates from a human donor with classical Hodgkin lymphoma. This chain connects TRBV6-1 to TRBJ2-2; perhaps TRBD1 as D (5 bases). Sequenced material: peripheral blood mononuclear cells (PBMCs), taken before the second cycle of nivolumab. CDR3 protein: CAISVQGIGLFF. For the CDR3, the DNA is TGTGCCATCAGTGTCCAGGGAATCGGGCTGTTTTTT.